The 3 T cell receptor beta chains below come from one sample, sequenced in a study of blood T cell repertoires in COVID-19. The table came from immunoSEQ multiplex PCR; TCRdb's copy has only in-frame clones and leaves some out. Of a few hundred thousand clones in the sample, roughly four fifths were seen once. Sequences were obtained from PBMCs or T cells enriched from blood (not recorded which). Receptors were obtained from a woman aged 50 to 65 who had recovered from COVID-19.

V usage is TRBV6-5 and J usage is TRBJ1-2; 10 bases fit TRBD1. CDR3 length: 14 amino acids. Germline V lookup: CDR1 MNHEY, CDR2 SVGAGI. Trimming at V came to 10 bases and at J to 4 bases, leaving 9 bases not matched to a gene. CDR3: CATSDRGVVYGYTF. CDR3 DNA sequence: TGTGCCACCTCGGACAGGGGGGTTGTCTATGGCTACACCTTC.

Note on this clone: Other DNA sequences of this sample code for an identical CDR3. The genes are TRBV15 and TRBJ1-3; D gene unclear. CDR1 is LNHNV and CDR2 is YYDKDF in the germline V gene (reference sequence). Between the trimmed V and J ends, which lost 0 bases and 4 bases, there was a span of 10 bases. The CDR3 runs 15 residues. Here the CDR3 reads CATSRDRGSGNTIYF. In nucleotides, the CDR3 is TGTGCCACCAGCAGAGATCGAGGTTCCGGAAACACCATATATTTT.

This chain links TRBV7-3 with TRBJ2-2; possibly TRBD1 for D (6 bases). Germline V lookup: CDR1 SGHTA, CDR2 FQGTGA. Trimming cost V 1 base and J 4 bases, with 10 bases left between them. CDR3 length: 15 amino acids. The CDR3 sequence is CASSLMGHVTGELFF. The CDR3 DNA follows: TGTGCCAGCAGCTTAATGGGACACGTCACCGGGGAGCTGTTTTTT. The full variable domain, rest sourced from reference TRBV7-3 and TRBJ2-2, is GAGVSQTPSNKVTEKGKYVELRCDPISGHTALYWYRQSLGQGPEFLIYFQGTGAADDSGLPNDRFFAVRPEGSVSTLKIQRTERGDSAVYLCASSLMGHVTGELFFGEGSRLTVL.